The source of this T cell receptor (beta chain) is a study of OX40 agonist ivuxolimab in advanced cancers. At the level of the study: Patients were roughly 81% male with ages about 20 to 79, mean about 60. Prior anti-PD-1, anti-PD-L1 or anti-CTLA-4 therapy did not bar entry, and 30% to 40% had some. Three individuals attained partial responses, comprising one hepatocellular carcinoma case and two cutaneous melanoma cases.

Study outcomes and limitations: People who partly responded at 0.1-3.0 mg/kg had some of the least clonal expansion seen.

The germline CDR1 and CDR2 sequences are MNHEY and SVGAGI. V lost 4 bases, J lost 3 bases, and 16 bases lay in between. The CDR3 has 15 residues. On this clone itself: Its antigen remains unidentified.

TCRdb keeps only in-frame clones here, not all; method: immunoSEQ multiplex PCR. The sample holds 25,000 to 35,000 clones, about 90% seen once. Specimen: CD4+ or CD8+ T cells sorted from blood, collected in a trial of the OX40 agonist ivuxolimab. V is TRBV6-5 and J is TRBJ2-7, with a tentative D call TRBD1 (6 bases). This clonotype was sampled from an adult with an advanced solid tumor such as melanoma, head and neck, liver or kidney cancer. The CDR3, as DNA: TGTGCCAGCAGTTCAGGGGACGGTTGGTTCTACGAGCAGTACTTC. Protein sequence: CASSSGDGWFYEQYF.